A selection of T cell receptor beta chains follows, all from one sample in a study of blood T cell repertoires in COVID-19. Only in-frame clones appear in the TCRdb table, and some are missing; sequencing was by immunoSEQ multiplex PCR. The data contain 150,000 to 200,000 clones, about 82% of them singletons. The sample comprised peripheral blood. These receptors were taken from a woman in her twenties or thirties with acute or convalescent COVID-19. Both conserved end residues are part of each CDR3. A D gene is named only where the DNA matches it firmly. Part of the rows lack a size; the others show once, few, many or a class for expanded clones.

d_gene,abundance,v_gene,j_gene,CDR3nt,CDR3aa
NA,few,TRBV3-1/TRBV3-2,TRBJ2-4,TGTGCCAGCAGCCCCTCCCTTGCAACGAGAAACATTCAGTACTTC,CASSPSLATRNIQYF
TRBD1,once,TRBV27,TRBJ2-3,TGTGCCAGCTGTTCCGGGACAGGGGGAAGAGAGACGCAGTATTTT,CASCSGTGGRETQYF
NA,NA,TRBV5-1,TRBJ1-1,TGCGCCAGCAGCTTGGGCGGGGTGAACACTGAAGCTTTCTTT,CASSLGGVNTEAFF
NA,NA,TRBV4-2,TRBJ1-2,TGTGCCAGCAGCCGGAACGACAGGACCTATGGCTACACCTTC,CASSRNDRTYGYTF
TRBD2,NA,TRBV7-2,TRBJ2-3,TGTGCCAGCAGCCCAACCGGGACTAGCGGGGGGTTCACAGATACGCAGTATTTT,CASSPTGTSGGFTDTQYF
TRBD2,NA,TRBV28,TRBJ2-1,TGTGCCAGCAGTTTTTGGGGGAGGGCTTACAATGAGCAGTTCTTC,CASSFWGRAYNEQFF
NA,NA,TRBV5-6,TRBJ1-2,TGTGCCAGCAGCTATAGCTTTGGCTACACCTTC,CASSYSFGYTF
TRBD1,NA,TRBV2,TRBJ1-1,TGTGCCAGCAGTCTACAGGGGGAGAACACTGAAGCTTTCTTT,CASSLQGENTEAFF
NA,NA,TRBV6-5,TRBJ2-2,TGTGCCAGCAGGGACTGGATGAACACCGGGGAGCTGTTTTTT,CASRDWMNTGELFF
TRBD2,NA,TRBV30,TRBJ2-2,TGTGCCTGGAGTTGGGGACTAGCGGGGGTCACCGGGGAGCTGTTTTTT,CAWSWGLAGVTGELFF
TRBD2,few,TRBV30,TRBJ2-1,TGTGCCTGGAGACTAGCGGGATTGCCCTACAATGAGCAGTTCTTC,CAWRLAGLPYNEQFF
NA,NA,TRBV28,TRBJ2-1,TGTGCCAGCACCAACTCCGAGGAGCAGTTCTTC,CASTNSEEQFF
NA,once,TRBV27,TRBJ1-1,TGTGCCAGCAGTTTGGGCCCAACACCGAACACTGAAGCTTTCTTT,CASSLGPTPNTEAFF
TRBD1,once,TRBV6-2/TRBV6-3,TRBJ2-4,TGTGCCAGCAGCGACAGGGTGAACATTCAGTACTTC,CASSDRVNIQYF
NA,NA,TRBV15,TRBJ1-1,TGTGCCACCAGCAGAGAATTGGGCGCCCACACTGAAGCTTTCTTT,CATSRELGAHTEAFF
NA,NA,TRBV6-5,TRBJ1-6,TGTGCCAGCAGTTCTTGGACAAGTCGTCTCCACTTT,CASSSWTSRLHF
TRBD2,NA,TRBV4-2,TRBJ2-1,TGTGCCAGCAGCCTCTTGGCCGGGAGGTCCTACAATGAGCAGTTCTTC,CASSLLAGRSYNEQFF
TRBD2,NA,TRBV27,TRBJ2-7,TGTGCCAGCAGTTTAAGCGGGGCCTACGAGCAGTACTTC,CASSLSGAYEQYF
NA,once,TRBV5-1,TRBJ1-1,TGCGCCAGCAGCAAGGAACAGGGTATGAACACTGAAGCTTTCTTT,CASSKEQGMNTEAFF
TRBD1,NA,TRBV5-1,TRBJ2-7,TGCGCCAGCAGCCCGACGACAGGGGCGAACCCCTCTCCCTACGAGCAGTACTTC,CASSPTTGANPSPYEQYF
NA,NA,TRBV5-8,TRBJ1-6,TGTGCCAGCAGCTTGATGGGCTCACCCCTCCACTTT,CASSLMGSPLHF
TRBD2,NA,TRBV7-2,TRBJ2-1,TGTGCCAGCAGCTTAACTAGCGGGGGTGGGAATGAGCAGTTCTTC,CASSLTSGGGNEQFF
TRBD2,NA,TRBV4-3,TRBJ2-1,TGCGCCAGCAGCCAAGATACGGGGGGGCTTGTCGATGAGCAGTTCTTC,CASSQDTGGLVDEQFF
TRBD1,NA,TRBV28,TRBJ1-2,TGTGCCACTCGGGACAGGCCTGTCTATGGCTACACCTTC,CATRDRPVYGYTF
TRBD1,NA,TRBV5-1,TRBJ1-2,TGCGCCAGCAGCTCGATCGGGACAGCCGATGGCTACACCTTC,CASSSIGTADGYTF
NA,NA,TRBV7-9,TRBJ1-4,TGTGCCAGCAGCTTGGGGGTCAGGGGAGATGAAAAACTGTTTTTT,CASSLGVRGDEKLFF
TRBD2,NA,TRBV4-2,TRBJ2-7,TGTGCCAGCAGCCAGCAGGCTGGGACTAGCGGGGGTACCTACGAGCAGTACTTC,CASSQQAGTSGGTYEQYF
TRBD1,few,TRBV7-3,TRBJ1-1,TGTGCCAGCAGCCCAGGGACAGGGGAAAATGAAGCTTTCTTT,CASSPGTGENEAFF
NA,NA,TRBV12-3/TRBV12-4,TRBJ1-6,TGTGCCAGCAGTTTAGCGCGTTCACCCCTCCACTTT,CASSLARSPLHF
TRBD2,NA,TRBV4-1,TRBJ2-7,TGCGCCAGCAGCCAAGATAGCGGGAGTTCTAGGTACGAGCAGTACTTC,CASSQDSGSSRYEQYF
NA,NA,TRBV3-1/TRBV3-2,TRBJ1-2,TGTGCCAGCAGCCAAGATACTTGGGGCTACACCTTC,CASSQDTWGYTF
NA,once,TRBV10-3,TRBJ1-1,TGTGCCATCAGTGATAATAGGTACGGGGACACTGAAGCTTTCTTT,CAISDNRYGDTEAFF
NA,NA,TRBV6-5,TRBJ2-4,TGTGCCAGCAGTAACAACCGGGACATTGTAAACATTCAGTACTTC,CASSNNRDIVNIQYF
NA,NA,TRBV28,TRBJ1-4,TGTGCCAGCAGTACAGGGCTTGCAACTAATGAAAAACTGTTTTTT,CASSTGLATNEKLFF
NA,NA,TRBV30,TRBJ1-5,TGTGCCTGGAGTGGTAGAGGGAGGTCCAATCAGCCCCAGCATTTT,CAWSGRGRSNQPQHF
TRBD2,NA,TRBV7-6,TRBJ2-7,TGTGCCAGCAGCCCTGGGGGGGAGAGGGACGAGCAGTACTTC,CASSPGGERDEQYF
NA,NA,TRBV6-1,TRBJ1-2,TGTGCCAGCAGTGCAAACCCAACAGGGTTCGGGTATGGCTACACCTTC,CASSANPTGFGYGYTF
TRBD1,once,TRBV5-6,TRBJ2-7,TGTGCCAGCAGCTTGGGGACAGGTAGGTATTTCTACGAGCAGTACTTC,CASSLGTGRYFYEQYF
NA,NA,TRBV21-1,TRBJ2-1,TGTGCCAGCAGCGGGCCCGGGACTAGAATCGATGAGCAGTTCTTC,CASSGPGTRIDEQFF
NA,once,TRBV15,TRBJ1-4,TGTGCCACCTCCCGGGTTGCTAATGAAAAACTGTTTTTT,CATSRVANEKLFF
NA,NA,TRBV28,TRBJ2-5,TGTGCCAGCAGTTCCCTCCCCCAGGACAGAAAAGAGACCCAGTACTTC,CASSSLPQDRKETQYF
NA,NA,TRBV6-1,TRBJ2-7,TGTGCCAGCAGTGAAGAGCGGGTCTACTCCTACGAGCAGTACTTC,CASSEERVYSYEQYF
NA,NA,TRBV29-1,TRBJ2-1,TGCAGCGTTGGGGGCGGGGTATCATACAATGAGCAGTTCTTC,CSVGGGVSYNEQFF
TRBD2,NA,TRBV7-6,TRBJ2-1,TGTGCCAGCAGCTTAGTCGACTTACTAGCGGGGGGAAAGAATGAGCAGTTCTTC,CASSLVDLLAGGKNEQFF
NA,NA,TRBV30,TRBJ1-2,TGTGCCTGGAGTGTAGGACATAACTATGGCTACACCTTC,CAWSVGHNYGYTF
TRBD1,NA,TRBV7-2,TRBJ1-1,TGTGCCAGCAGCTTTGGCGGGACAGCTGAAGCTTTCTTT,CASSFGGTAEAFF
NA,NA,TRBV30,TRBJ1-1,TGTGCCTGGAAAGCGGGGGGGGGCTCGCAAGCTTTCTTT,CAWKAGGGSQAFF
NA,NA,TRBV19,TRBJ1-5,TGTGCCAGTAGTACGACAGGTAGCAATCAGCCCCAGCATTTT,CASSTTGSNQPQHF
NA,NA,TRBV7-9,TRBJ2-1,TGTGCCAGCAGACTTACCTCTGGGACCGGGAGACTAAATTACAATGAGCAGTTCTTC,CASRLTSGTGRLNYNEQFF
NA,NA,TRBV5-1,TRBJ1-4,TGCGCCAGCAGCTTCTCGGACAGAAGAAATGAAAAACTGTTTTTT,CASSFSDRRNEKLFF
TRBD1,NA,TRBV27,TRBJ1-2,TGTGCCAGCAGTAGCCGGGACAGCAAGGGCAATGGCTACACCTTC,CASSSRDSKGNGYTF
NA,NA,TRBV7-2,TRBJ1-3,TGTGCCAGCAGCTTGGGCGTATCTGGAAACACCATATATTTT,CASSLGVSGNTIYF
TRBD2,few,TRBV5-1,TRBJ2-5,TGCGCCAGCAGCTTAGTGCCTAGCGGGGTCGAGACCCAGTACTTC,CASSLVPSGVETQYF
NA,NA,TRBV6-5,TRBJ1-1,TGTGCCAGCAGTCCACAGGGCGGGGGCACTGAAGCTTTCTTT,CASSPQGGGTEAFF